What follows are 28 T cell receptor beta chains derived from one specimen sequenced in a study of T cells in localized non-small cell lung cancer. The table came from immunoSEQ multiplex PCR; TCRdb's copy has only in-frame clones and leaves some out. The top ten hold less than 25% of the sample, which has approximately 63,000 clones, roughly 90% seen once. The sequencing here drew on peripheral blood, taken before any cancer treatment. The receptors shown here come from a man between 40 and 75 years old with stage I squamous cell lung carcinoma.

The chain uses TRBV13 and TRBJ2-5, with D unresolved. Per the germline V gene, CDR1 is PRHDT and CDR2 is FYEKMQ (reference sequence). This CDR3 has 13 amino acids. The V end lost 0 bases, the J end lost 1 base, and 3 bases lay between the germline ends. The CDR3 DNA sequence: TGTGCCAGCAGCTTAGGTAGCCAAGAGACCCAGTACTTC. Protein: CASSLGSQETQYF.

This clone was observed once. The chain links TRBV14 to TRBJ2-3; D tentatively fits TRBD1 or TRBD2 (5 bases each). Trimming shortened V by 0 bases and J by 6 bases, and 10 bases separated the two germline ends. This CDR3 has 14 amino acids. Germline-derived CDR1 and CDR2 are SGHDN and FVKESK. The CDR3 reads CASSQDLWGDTQYF. The CDR3 DNA reads as TGTGCCAGCAGCCAAGATCTCTGGGGGGATACGCAGTATTTT.

The chain combines TRBV27 with TRBJ2-7, with 8 bases fitting TRBD2. In germline, CDR1 is MNHEY, CDR2 SMNVEV (reference sequence). The CDR3 is 16 residues long. V gave up 5 bases and J gave up 2 bases; unmatched junction bases: 11. The DNA of the CDR3 is TGTGCCAGCAGTCCCAAGACGGGACTAGACGCCTACGAGCAGTACTTC. It specifies CASSPKTGLDAYEQYF.

This chain links TRBV19 with TRBJ2-5, with 7 positions matching TRBD1. The CDR3 runs to 13 residues. Germline V gives CDR1 LNHDA, CDR2 SQIVND (reference sequence). CDR3 residues: CATRDRAQETQYF. CDR3 DNA sequence: TGTGCTACGCGTGACAGGGCCCAAGAGACCCAGTACTTC.

The chain recombines TRBV5-4 with TRBJ2-4; no reliable D call. This CDR3 spans 15 amino acids. Trimming removed 1 base at V and 5 bases at J, with 13 bases between. Germline lookup yields CDR1 SGHNT and CDR2 YYREEE (reference sequence). The CDR3 reads CASSLTTPVQNIQYF. The CDR3 region has the DNA TGTGCCAGCAGCTTGACTACCCCCGTCCAAAACATTCAGTACTTC.

V usage is TRBV19 and J usage is TRBJ2-2; tentative D call: TRBD2 (6 bases). The germline V gene has CDR1 LNHDA and CDR2 SQIVND (reference sequence). V was cut by 4 bases and J by 4 bases, with 13 bases left in between. This CDR3 spans 15 amino acids. The CDR3 here is CASSTEAGSTGELFF. Here the CDR3 DNA reads TGTGCCAGTAGTACGGAGGCGGGAAGCACCGGGGAGCTGTTTTTT.

CDR3 region: CSAPDNGNTIYF. CDR3 nucleotide sequence: TGCAGCGCCCCTGACAATGGAAACACCATATATTTT. The V gene is TRBV29-1, the J gene TRBJ1-3, with D uncertain. Trimming removed 7 bases at V and 3 bases at J, with 10 bases between. The CDR3 runs to 12 residues. CDR1 is SQVTM, CDR2 ANQGSEA, per germline.

CDR3 loop: CSVALGGSEQYF. CDR3 coding DNA: TGCAGCGTCGCGCTGGGCGGCTCCGAGCAGTACTTC. This rearrangement joins TRBV29-1 to TRBJ2-7; D is uncertain. V dropped 6 bases and J dropped 6 bases, with 15 bases sitting between them. The germline gives CDR1 SQVTM, CDR2 ANQGSEA. There are 12 residues in the CDR3.

The gene calls are TRBV19 and TRBJ2-6, with D maybe TRBD2 (6 bases). Germline loops: CDR1 LNHDA, CDR2 SQIVND (reference sequence). The V gene lost 7 bases and the J gene lost 2 bases, with 21 bases spanning the gap. This CDR3 has 18 amino acids. DNA for the CDR3: TGTGCCAGTAAGGGCGGAGGGGCAGTTCCCGCTGGGGCCAACGTCCTGACTTTC. Translating it yields CASKGGGAVPAGANVLTF.

The chain is built from TRBV6-1 and TRBJ1-4; D might be TRBD1 (5 bases). There are 12 residues in the CDR3. The V and J ends lost 2 bases and 14 bases respectively, with 12 bases between them. Per germline, CDR1 MNHNS and CDR2 SASEGT. In DNA, the CDR3 is TGTGCCAGCAGTGAAAATCAGGACACCCTGTTTTTT. Protein sequence: CASSENQDTLFF.

V gene TRBV5-1 combines with J gene TRBJ2-1, with 9 bases that match TRBD2. This CDR3 is 14 amino acids long. Germline assignment: CDR1 SGHRS and CDR2 YFSETQ. V shed 0 bases and J 9 bases; nucleotides not matched to a gene: 4. CDR3 residues: CASSLASGKGEQFF. The CDR3, as DNA: TGCGCCAGCAGCTTGGCTAGCGGGAAAGGTGAGCAGTTCTTC.

The chain combines TRBV28 with TRBJ2-6; the D gene is possibly TRBD2 (5 bases). Germline CDR1 MDHEN, CDR2 SYDVKM. This CDR3 has 14 residues. Trimming took off 8 bases at V and 4 bases at J, with 12 bases between the two ends. CDR3 coding DNA: TGTGCCAGCTGCTTACCGGGAGGGGCCAACGTCCTGACTTTC. Translating it yields CASCLPGGANVLTF. Drawing the rest from reference TRBV28 and TRBJ2-6, the complete variable domain is DVKVTQSSRYLVKRTGEKVFLECVQDMDHENMFWYRQDPGLGLRLIYFSYDVKMKEKGDIPEGYSVSREKKERFSLILESASTNQTSMYLCASCLPGGANVLTFGAGSRLTVL.

The rearrangement joins TRBV19 to TRBJ2-2; D call uncertain. The CDR3 has 14 residues. V gave up 7 bases and J gave up 6 bases, with 15 bases separating them. Germline lookup yields CDR1 LNHDA and CDR2 SQIVND (reference sequence). CDR3 DNA: TGTGCCAGTACCTCGGAGATTTTTGCCGGGGAGCTGTTTTTT. Amino acids: CASTSEIFAGELFF.

Notes on this clone: This specimen includes other DNA sequences encoding the same CDR3. The chain joins TRBV29-1 to TRBJ2-1, with D unresolved. This CDR3 is 12 amino acids long. Germline CDR1 SQVTM, CDR2 ANQGSEA. V lost 1 base and J 4 bases, leaving 5 bases between the germline ends. For the CDR3, the DNA is TGCAGCGTTGAAGCCGGTTACAATGAGCAGTTCTTC. This sequence encodes CSVEAGYNEQFF.

The genes are TRBV5-6 and TRBJ2-1; 13 bases align to TRBD2. The length of the CDR3 is 15 residues. Germline assignment: CDR1 SGHDT and CDR2 YYEEEE. The V and J ends lost 5 bases and 8 bases, in that order; junction bases with no gene match: 7. As DNA, the CDR3 is TGTGCCAGCAGAGCGGGACTAGCGGGATTGGATGAGCAGTTCTTC. This gives the protein CASRAGLAGLDEQFF.

This clone has a single count. V usage is TRBV6-1 and J usage is TRBJ1-2; no definite D call. From germline, CDR1 is MNHNS and CDR2 SASEGT. The V end lost 3 bases, the J end lost 7 bases, and 15 bases lay between the germline ends. The CDR3 has 14 amino acids. The CDR3 reads CASSDGMGSAGYTF. The CDR3 DNA is TGTGCCAGCAGTGACGGGATGGGGTCGGCTGGCTACACCTTC.

The V and J genes are TRBV10-3 and TRBJ1-3; 7 nucleotides align to TRBD1. Germline V gene data show CDR1 as ENHRY and CDR2 as SYGVKD. The CDR3 totals 18 residues. With 1 base clipped from V and 0 bases from J, the junction kept 9 bases outside the gene matches. The CDR3: CAISELPPGQLSGNTIYF. The CDR3 nucleotides are TGTGCCATCAGTGAGTTGCCTCCGGGACAGCTCTCTGGAAACACCATATATTTT.

As concerns this clone: One end of the junction does not line up with germline, which may come from a read error. V gene TRBV5-6 combines with J gene TRBJ2-1; tentatively, D is TRBD1 or TRBD2 (5 bases each). The germline V gene encodes CDR1 SGHDT and CDR2 YYEEEE. The CDR3 spans 12 residues. CDR3 loop: CASYSGTAGVIF. In nucleotides, the CDR3 is TGTGCCAGCTATTCCGGGACGGCAGGTGTGATCTTC.

This chain uses TRBV9 with TRBJ2-1, with a possible D match to TRBD2 (6 bases). Germline V lookup: CDR1 SGDLS, CDR2 YYNGEE. V was shortened by 2 bases and J by 9 bases, with 12 bases between the two germline ends. The CDR3 totals 13 residues. CDR3 nucleotide sequence: TGTGCCAGCAGCGTGCAGGAGGGGACTGAGCAGTTCTTC. It encodes CASSVQEGTEQFF.

The chain carries TRBV7-9 and TRBJ2-2; 8 nucleotides line up with TRBD1. Germline CDR1 SEHNR, CDR2 FQNEAQ (reference sequence). The CDR3 has 13 amino acids. CDR3 nucleotides: TGTGCGACAGGGGCCCAGAACACCGGGGAGCTGTTTTTT. Translation gives CATGAQNTGELFF.

This chain uses TRBV19 with TRBJ1-2, with D unresolved. Trimming cost V 6 bases and J 8 bases, with 10 bases left between them. The CDR3 totals 11 residues. Germline values: CDR1 LNHDA, CDR2 SQIVND (reference sequence). The DNA for the CDR3 is TGTGCCAGTAGGACGATCGGGGGCTACACCTTC. Translating gives CASRTIGGYTF.

The chain links TRBV4-3 to TRBJ2-7; D is perhaps TRBD2 (5 bases). The germline V gene has CDR1 LGHNA and CDR2 YSLEER. CDR3 size: 15 residues. V was clipped by 1 base and J by 0 bases, with 10 bases between them. CDR3 residues: CASSQVGGPSYEQYF. The CDR3 DNA follows: TGCGCCAGCAGCCAAGTGGGCGGGCCCTCCTACGAGCAGTACTTC.

V usage is TRBV7-2 and J usage is TRBJ2-2; TRBD1 might be the D (6 bases). This CDR3 is 13 amino acids long. In germline, CDR1 is SGHTA, CDR2 FQGNSA. V lost 5 bases and J 8 bases, leaving 12 bases between the germline ends. The CDR3 sequence: CASSLRQAGELFF. The CDR3 DNA reads as TGTGCCAGCAGCCTCCGACAGGCAGGGGAGCTGTTTTTT.

The V call is TRBV2, the J call TRBJ2-7; 7 bases map to TRBD2. Per germline, CDR1 SNHLY and CDR2 FYNNEI. CDR3 length: 15 residues. Trimming cost V 5 bases and J 7 bases; bases outside gene matches: 14. CDR3 region: CASSSERDNPGEQYF. CDR3 sequence (DNA): TGTGCCAGCAGTTCGGAGCGGGATAACCCCGGGGAGCAGTACTTC.

In the case of this clone: A far larger clone is just one base off, so this is likely a read error. The gene calls are TRBV7-9 and TRBJ2-7; unclear D gene. Between the trimmed V and J ends, which lost 1 base and 6 bases, there was a span of 10 bases. CDR1 is SEHNR, CDR2 FQNEAQ, per germline (reference sequence). The CDR3 is 13 amino acids. CDR3 amino acids: CASSLGPNCEQYF. The CDR3 nucleotides are TGTGCCAGCAGCTTAGGTCCCAACTGCGAGCAGTACTTC.

The chain has TRBV19 and TRBJ2-5; TRBD1 aligns across 7 bases. Germline V gene lookup returns CDR1 LNHDA and CDR2 SQIVND (reference sequence). The CDR3 length is 15 residues. V lost 7 bases and J lost 5; bases outside the gene matches: 13. This chain's CDR3 is CASTRNRGIRETQYF. The CDR3, as DNA: TGTGCCAGTACCCGTAACAGGGGAATCAGGGAGACCCAGTACTTC.

The chain carries TRBV11-3 and TRBJ1-2; D is undetermined. Germline values: CDR1 SGHNT, CDR2 YENEEA. The CDR3 covers 12 residues. V lost 1 base, J lost 13 bases, and 13 bases lay in between. The DNA of the CDR3 is TGTGCCAGCAGCTTAGGACGGACCGGACTCACCTTC. It codes for CASSLGRTGLTF.

This chain links TRBV19 with TRBJ2-1, with D possibly matching TRBD1 (5 bases). CDR1 LNHDA and CDR2 SQIVND come from the germline V gene (reference sequence). The V end lost 3 bases, the J end lost 0 bases, and 12 bases lay between the germline ends. The CDR3 is 16 amino acids. CDR3 DNA: TGTGCCAGTAGTATCCAGGGCAGGAGCTCCTACAATGAGCAGTTCTTC. Translated: CASSIQGRSSYNEQFF.